The clone carrying this T cell receptor beta chain has ten or more counts. Its antigen is currently unknown. TCRdb passed the 5' RACE reads through MiXCR, listing each CDR3 protein once. The sample contains approximately 690,000 distinct CDR3 sequences, roughly 6% of which appear only once. The data stem from a study of identical twins. Study-level points and caveats: The conclusions drew on cross-sectional statistical analysis instead of tracking the same donors. Models underestimated TCR alpha sharing (out-of-frame) in monozygotic twins. Beta clonotypes that were abundant in cord blood contained fewer insertions, a pattern absent from memory repertoires. Beta out-of-frame twin sharing showed a weaker excess.

CDR1 and CDR2 from the germline V gene are MDHEN and SYDVKM. The CDR3 length is 12 residues. After removal of 6 bases from V and 6 bases from J, the junction contained 4 bases not matched to a gene. The chain uses TRBV28 and TRBJ2-7, with 8 bases lining up with TRBD1. The clonotype comes from a man between 18 and 29 years old in good health. The sequenced sample was naive T cells sorted from blood. The CDR3 DNA follows: TGTGCCAGCAGCTGGACAGGGACCGAGCAGTACTTC. The encoded protein is CASSWTGTEQYF.